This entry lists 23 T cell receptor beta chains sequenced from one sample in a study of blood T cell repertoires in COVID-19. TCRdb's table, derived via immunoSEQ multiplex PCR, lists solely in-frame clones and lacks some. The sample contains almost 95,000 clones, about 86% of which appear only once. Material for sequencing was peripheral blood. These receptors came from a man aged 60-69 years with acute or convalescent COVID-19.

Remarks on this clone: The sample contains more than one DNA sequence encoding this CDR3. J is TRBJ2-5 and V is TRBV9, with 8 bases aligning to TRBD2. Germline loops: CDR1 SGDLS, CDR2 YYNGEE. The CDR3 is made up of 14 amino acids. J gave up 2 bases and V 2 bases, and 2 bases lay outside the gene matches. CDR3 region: CASSVAGGQETQYF. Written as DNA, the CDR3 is TGTGCCAGCAGCGTGGCGGGGGGACAAGAGACCCAGTACTTC.

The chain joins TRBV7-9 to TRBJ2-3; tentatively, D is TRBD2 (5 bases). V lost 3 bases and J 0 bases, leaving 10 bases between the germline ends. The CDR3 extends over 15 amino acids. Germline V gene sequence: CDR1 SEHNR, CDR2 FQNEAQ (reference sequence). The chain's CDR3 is CASSFVLDSTDTQYF. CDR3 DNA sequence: TGTGCCAGCAGCTTTGTACTAGACAGCACAGATACGCAGTATTTT. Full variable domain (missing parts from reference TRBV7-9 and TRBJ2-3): DTGVSQNPRHKITKRGQNVTFRCDPISEHNRLYWYRQTLGQGPEFLTYFQNEAQLEKSRLLSDRFSAERPKGSFSTLEIQRTEQGDSAMYLCASSFVLDSTDTQYFGPGTRLTVL.

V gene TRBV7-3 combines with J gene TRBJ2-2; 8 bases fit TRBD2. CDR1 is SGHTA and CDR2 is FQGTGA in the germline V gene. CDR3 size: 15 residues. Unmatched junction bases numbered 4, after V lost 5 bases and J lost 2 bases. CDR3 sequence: CASSKRGPNTGELFF. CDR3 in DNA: TGTGCCAGCAGCAAGCGGGGGCCAAACACCGGGGAGCTGTTTTTT.

The CDR3 sequence is CAWSGGGGNTIYF. In DNA form, the CDR3 reads TGTGCCTGGAGTGGGGGGGGAGGAAACACCATATATTTT. The V call is TRBV30, the J call TRBJ1-3, with D possibly TRBD1 on 5 matching bases. In germline, CDR1 is GTSNPN, CDR2 SVGIG (reference sequence). Deletions cut 1 base from V and 4 bases from J, with 8 bases between. The CDR3 sequence is 13 residues long. The complete variable domain, with remaining parts taken from reference TRBV30 and TRBJ1-3, reads SQTIHQWPATLVQPVGSPLSLECTVEGTSNPNLYWYRQAAGRGLQLLFYSVGIGQISSEVPQNLSASRPQDRQFILSSKKLLLSDSGFYLCAWSGGGGNTIYFGEGSWLTVV.

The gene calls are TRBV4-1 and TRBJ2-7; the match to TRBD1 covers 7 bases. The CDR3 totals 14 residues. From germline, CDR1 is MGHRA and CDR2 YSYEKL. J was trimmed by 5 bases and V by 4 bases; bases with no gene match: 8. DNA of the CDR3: TGCGCCAGCAGCCCACGACAGGGAATGAACGAGCAGTACTTC. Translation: CASSPRQGMNEQYF.

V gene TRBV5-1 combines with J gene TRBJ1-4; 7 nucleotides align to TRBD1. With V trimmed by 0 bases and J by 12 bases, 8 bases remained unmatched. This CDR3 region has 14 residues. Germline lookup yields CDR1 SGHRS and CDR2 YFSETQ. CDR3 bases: TGCGCCAGCAGCTTGGGGGGCTACGGGACAGAACTGTTTTTT. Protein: CASSLGGYGTELFF.

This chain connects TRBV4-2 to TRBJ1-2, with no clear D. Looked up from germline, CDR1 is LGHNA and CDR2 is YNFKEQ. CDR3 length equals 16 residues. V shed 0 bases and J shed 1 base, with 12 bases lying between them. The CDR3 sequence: CASSQEPQAVNYGYTF. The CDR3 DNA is TGTGCCAGCAGCCAAGAACCCCAGGCAGTTAACTATGGCTACACCTTC.

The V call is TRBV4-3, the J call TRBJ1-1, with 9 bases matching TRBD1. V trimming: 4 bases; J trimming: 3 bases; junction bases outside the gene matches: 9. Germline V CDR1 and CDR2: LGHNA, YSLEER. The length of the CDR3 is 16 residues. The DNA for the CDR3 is TGCGCCAGCAGCCGAGAACCGACAGGGGGGGACACTGAAGCTTTCTTT. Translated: CASSREPTGGDTEAFF.

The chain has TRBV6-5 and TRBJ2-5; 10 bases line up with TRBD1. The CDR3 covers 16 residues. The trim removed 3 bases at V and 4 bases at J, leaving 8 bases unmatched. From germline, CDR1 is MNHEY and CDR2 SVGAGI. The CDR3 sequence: CASSYTGTGAGETQYF. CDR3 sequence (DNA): TGTGCCAGCAGTTATACCGGGACAGGGGCAGGAGAGACCCAGTACTTC.

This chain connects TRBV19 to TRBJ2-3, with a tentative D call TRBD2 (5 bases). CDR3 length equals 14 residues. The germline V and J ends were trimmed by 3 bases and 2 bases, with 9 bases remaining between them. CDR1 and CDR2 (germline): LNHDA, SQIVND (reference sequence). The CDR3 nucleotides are TGTGCCAGTAGTATGAGGGAATCCACAGATACGCAGTATTTT. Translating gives CASSMRESTDTQYF.

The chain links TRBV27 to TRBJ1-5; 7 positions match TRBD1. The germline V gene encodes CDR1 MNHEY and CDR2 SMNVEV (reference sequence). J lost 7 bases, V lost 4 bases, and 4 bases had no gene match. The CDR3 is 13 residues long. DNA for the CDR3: TGTGCCAGCAGTTGGGGACAGAACCAGCCCCAGCATTTT. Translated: CASSWGQNQPQHF.

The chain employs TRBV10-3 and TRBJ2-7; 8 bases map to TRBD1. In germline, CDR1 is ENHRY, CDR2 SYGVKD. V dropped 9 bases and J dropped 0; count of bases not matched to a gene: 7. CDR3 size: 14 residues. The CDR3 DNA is TGTGCCATTAAAAGACAGGGGCGCTCCTACGAGCAGTACTTC. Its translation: CAIKRQGRSYEQYF.

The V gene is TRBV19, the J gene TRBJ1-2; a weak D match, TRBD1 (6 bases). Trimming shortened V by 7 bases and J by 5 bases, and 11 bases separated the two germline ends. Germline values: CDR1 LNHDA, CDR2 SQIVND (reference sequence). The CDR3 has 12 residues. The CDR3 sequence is CASTDQGYGYTF. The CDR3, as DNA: TGTGCCAGTACGGATCAGGGGTATGGCTACACCTTC.

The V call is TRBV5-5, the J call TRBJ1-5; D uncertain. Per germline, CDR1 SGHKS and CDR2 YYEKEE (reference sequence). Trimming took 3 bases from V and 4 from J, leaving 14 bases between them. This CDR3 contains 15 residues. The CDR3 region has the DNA TGTGCCAGCAGCTGGGCCCCCACAACAAATCAGCCCCAGCATTTT. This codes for CASSWAPTTNQPQHF.

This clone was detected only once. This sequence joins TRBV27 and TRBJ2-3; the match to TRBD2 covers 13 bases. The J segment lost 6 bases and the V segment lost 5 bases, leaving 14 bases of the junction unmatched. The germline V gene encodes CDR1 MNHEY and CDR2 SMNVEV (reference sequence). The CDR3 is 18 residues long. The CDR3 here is CASSPAPLTSGGPDTQYF. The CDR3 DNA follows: TGTGCCAGCAGTCCCGCCCCACTGACTAGCGGGGGGCCGGATACGCAGTATTTT.

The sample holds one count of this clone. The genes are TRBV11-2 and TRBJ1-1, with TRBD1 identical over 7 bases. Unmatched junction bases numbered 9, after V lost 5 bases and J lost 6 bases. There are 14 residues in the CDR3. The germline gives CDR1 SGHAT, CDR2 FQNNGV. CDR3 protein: CASSHRQGRPEAFF. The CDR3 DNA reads TGTGCCAGCAGCCATCGACAGGGCCGGCCTGAAGCTTTCTTT.

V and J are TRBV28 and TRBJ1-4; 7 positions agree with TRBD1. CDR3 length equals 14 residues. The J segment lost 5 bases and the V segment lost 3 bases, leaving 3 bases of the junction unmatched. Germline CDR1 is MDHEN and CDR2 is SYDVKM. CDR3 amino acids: CASSLIQGNEKLFF. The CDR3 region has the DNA TGTGCCAGCAGTTTGATACAGGGGAATGAAAAACTGTTTTTT.

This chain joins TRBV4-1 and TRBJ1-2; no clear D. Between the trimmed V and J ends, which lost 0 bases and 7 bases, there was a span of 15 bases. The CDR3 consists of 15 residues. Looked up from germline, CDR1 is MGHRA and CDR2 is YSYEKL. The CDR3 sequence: CASSQDSGFLGGYTF. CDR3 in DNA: TGCGCCAGCAGCCAAGATAGCGGGTTCCTAGGTGGCTACACCTTC.

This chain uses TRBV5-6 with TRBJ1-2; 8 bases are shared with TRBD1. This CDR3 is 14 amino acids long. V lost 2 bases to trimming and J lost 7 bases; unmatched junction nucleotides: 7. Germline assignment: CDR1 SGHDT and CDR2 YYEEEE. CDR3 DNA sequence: TGTGCCAGCAGCTTCTTACAGGGGGTTAGTGGCTACACCTTC. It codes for CASSFLQGVSGYTF.

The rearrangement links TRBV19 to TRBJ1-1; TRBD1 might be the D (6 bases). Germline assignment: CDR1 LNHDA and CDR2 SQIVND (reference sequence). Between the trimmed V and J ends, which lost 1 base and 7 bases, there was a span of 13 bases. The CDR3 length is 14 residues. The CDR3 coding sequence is TGTGCCAGTAGTATAGGGAACAGGGTTAATGAAGCTTTCTTT. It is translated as CASSIGNRVNEAFF. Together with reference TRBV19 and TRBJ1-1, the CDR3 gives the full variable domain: DGGITQSPKYLFRKEGQNVTLSCEQNLNHDAMYWYRQDPGQGLRLIYYSQIVNDFQKGDIAEGYSVSREKKESFPLTVTSAQKNPTAFYLCASSIGNRVNEAFFGQGTRLTVV.

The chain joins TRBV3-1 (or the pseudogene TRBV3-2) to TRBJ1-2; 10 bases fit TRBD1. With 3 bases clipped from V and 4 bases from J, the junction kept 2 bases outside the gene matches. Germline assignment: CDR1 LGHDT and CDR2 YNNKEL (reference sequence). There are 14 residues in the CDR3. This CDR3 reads CASSQGQGSYGYTF. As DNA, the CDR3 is TGTGCCAGCAGCCAGGGACAGGGGTCCTATGGCTACACCTTC.

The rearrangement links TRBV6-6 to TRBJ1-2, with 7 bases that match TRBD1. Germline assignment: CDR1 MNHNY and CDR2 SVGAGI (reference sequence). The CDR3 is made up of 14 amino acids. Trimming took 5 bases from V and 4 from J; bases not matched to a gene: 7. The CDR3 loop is CASSARQGGYGYTF. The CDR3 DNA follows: TGTGCCAGCAGTGCCCGACAGGGAGGCTATGGCTACACCTTC.

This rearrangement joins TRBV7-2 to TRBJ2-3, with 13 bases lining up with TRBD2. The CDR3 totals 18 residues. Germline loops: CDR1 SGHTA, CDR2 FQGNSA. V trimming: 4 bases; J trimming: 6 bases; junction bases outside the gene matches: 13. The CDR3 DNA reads TGTGCCAGCAGCTATGGGACTAGCGGGGCCACACCCCTGGATACGCAGTATTTT. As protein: CASSYGTSGATPLDTQYF.